This T cell receptor beta chain emerged from a study of blood T cells in healthy people across ages. The second PCR ran 7 to 11 cycles with a sample-barcoded 5' primer and J-beta primers. TCRdb processed the 5' RACE reads anew with MiXCR; each CDR3 protein has one entry. In the table there are 730,000 or so distinct CDR3 sequences, 43% of which are singletons. This CDR3 spans 17 amino acids. The J segment lost 5 bases and the V segment lost 5 bases, leaving 15 bases of the junction unmatched. From germline, CDR1 is SGHTA and CDR2 FQGNSA. The rearrangement uses TRBV7-2 and TRBJ2-5, with 9 bases fitting TRBD2. The clonotype comes from a woman aged 55-75 years in good health. The sample consisted of blood. As DNA, the CDR3 is TGTGCCAGCAGCACGCGGGCGGCTAGCGGGATCGACGAGACCCAGTACTTC. Translated, it gives CASSTRAASGIDETQYF.